This T cell receptor (beta chain) was recovered during a study of blood T cell repertoires in COVID-19. Study-level background: Researchers got acute and convalescent COVID-19 samples from the United States, Italy and Spain. PBMCs, B-cell-depleted T cells, or T cells were the source of the cDNA or gDNA that made up the material.

V gave up 5 bases and J gave up 3 bases, with 18 bases separating them. Per germline, CDR1 DFQATT and CDR2 SNEGSKA (reference sequence). This CDR3 contains 15 residues. Per the study methods: Reference gene primer amplification yielded estimated nucleated cell counts. Data came from immunoSEQ multiplex PCR; TCRdb stores just in-frame clones and leaves some out. That table furnishes V, J and clone size, whereas the DNA furnished D and trimming. The repertoire includes over 450,000 clones, 89% of them detected once, and approximately 0.9% sits in the top ten. The sequencing input was peripheral blood. The V call is TRBV20-1, the J call TRBJ2-3, with D perhaps TRBD1 (6 bases). The clonotype was recovered from a man aged 18-30 years with COVID-19, enrolled during active disease. Here the CDR3 DNA reads TGCAGTGCTGGTGGGATGACAGGAGCGACAGATACGCAGTATTTT. It encodes CSAGGMTGATDTQYF.